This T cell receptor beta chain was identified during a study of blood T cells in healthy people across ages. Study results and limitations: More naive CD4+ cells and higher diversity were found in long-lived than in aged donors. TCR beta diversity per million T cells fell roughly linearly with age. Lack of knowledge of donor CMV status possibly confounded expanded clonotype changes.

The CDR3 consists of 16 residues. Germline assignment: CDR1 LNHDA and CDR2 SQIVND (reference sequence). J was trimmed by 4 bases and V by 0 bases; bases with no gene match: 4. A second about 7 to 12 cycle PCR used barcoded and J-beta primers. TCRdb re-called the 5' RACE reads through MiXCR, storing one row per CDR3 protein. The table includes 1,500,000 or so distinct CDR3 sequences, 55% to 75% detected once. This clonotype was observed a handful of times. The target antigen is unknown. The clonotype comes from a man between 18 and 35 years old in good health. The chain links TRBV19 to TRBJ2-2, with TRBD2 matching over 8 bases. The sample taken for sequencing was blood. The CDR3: CASSIDGSGTTGELFF. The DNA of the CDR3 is TGTGCCAGTAGTATAGATGGTAGCGGGACCACCGGGGAGCTGTTTTTT.